One T cell receptor beta chain is described in this entry. The CDR3 contains 13 residues. Trimming stripped 6 bases from V and 4 bases from J, with 12 bases between. Germline V gene lookup returns CDR1 LNHDA and CDR2 SQIVND (reference sequence). The sample is drawn from a study of blood T cell repertoires in COVID-19. Study background: COVID-19 samples collected from the United States, Italy and Spain covered acute and convalescent phases. The cDNA or gDNA used as material had been derived from T cells, B-cell-depleted T cells, or PBMCs.

Study processing details: It was from reference gene primer amplification that nucleated cell counts were estimated. Method: immunoSEQ multiplex PCR; TCRdb's copy keeps in-frame clones and lacks some. V, J and clone size were drawn from that table, and D and trimming were deduced from the DNA. This sample has 55,000 to 80,000 clones, with roughly 86% found just once. The specimen was peripheral blood. This clonotype originated in a woman in her seventies with acute or convalescent COVID-19. This chain connects TRBV19 to TRBJ1-2; D is uncertain. CDR3 DNA: TGTGCCAGTAGCCCGGCGGCAGCCTATGGCTACACCTTC. This gives the protein CASSPAAAYGYTF.